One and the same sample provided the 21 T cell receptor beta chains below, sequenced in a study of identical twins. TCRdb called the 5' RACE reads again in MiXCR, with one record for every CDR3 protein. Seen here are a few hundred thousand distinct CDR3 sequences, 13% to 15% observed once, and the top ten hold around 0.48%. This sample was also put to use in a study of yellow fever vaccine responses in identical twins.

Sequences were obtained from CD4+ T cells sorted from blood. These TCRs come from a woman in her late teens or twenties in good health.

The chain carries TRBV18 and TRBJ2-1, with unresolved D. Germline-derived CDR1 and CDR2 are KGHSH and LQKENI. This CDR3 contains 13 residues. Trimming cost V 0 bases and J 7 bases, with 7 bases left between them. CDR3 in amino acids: CASSPPSVNEQFF. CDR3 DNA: TGTGCCAGCTCACCACCTTCCGTGAATGAGCAGTTCTTC.

The CDR3 coding sequence is TGTGCCAGCAGTCTAAGTTCTAGCGGAAACTACGAGCAGTACTTC. Translating it yields CASSLSSSGNYEQYF. The rearrangement links TRBV28 to TRBJ2-7, with 7 nucleotides matching TRBD2. V shed 5 bases and J 3 bases; nucleotides not matched to a gene: 10. From germline, CDR1 is MDHEN and CDR2 SYDVKM. The CDR3 has 15 amino acids. Full variable domain (rest looked up from reference TRBV28 and TRBJ2-7): DVKVTQSSRYLVKRTGEKVFLECVQDMDHENMFWYRQDPGLGLRLIYFSYDVKMKEKGDIPEGYSVSREKKERFSLILESASTNQTSMYLCASSLSSSGNYEQYFGPGTRLTVT.

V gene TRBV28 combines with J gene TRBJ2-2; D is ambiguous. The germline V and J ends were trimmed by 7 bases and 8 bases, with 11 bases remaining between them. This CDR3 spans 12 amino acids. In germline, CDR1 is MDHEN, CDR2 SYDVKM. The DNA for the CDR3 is TGTGCCAGCACCGGAGTTGGTGGGGAGCTGTTTTTT. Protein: CASTGVGGELFF.

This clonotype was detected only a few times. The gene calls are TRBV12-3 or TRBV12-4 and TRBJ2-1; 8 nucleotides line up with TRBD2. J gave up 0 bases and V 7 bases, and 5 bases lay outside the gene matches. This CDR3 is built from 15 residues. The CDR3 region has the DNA TGTGCCAGCAAGGTAGCGGGAACCTCCTACAATGAGCAGTTCTTC. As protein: CASKVAGTSYNEQFF.

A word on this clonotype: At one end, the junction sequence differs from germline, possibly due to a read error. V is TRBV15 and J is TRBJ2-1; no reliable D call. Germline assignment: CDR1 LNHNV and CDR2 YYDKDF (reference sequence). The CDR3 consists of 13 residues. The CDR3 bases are TGTACCACCAGCAGAGATTGGGACAATGAGCAGTTCTTC. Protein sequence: CTTSRDWDNEQFF.

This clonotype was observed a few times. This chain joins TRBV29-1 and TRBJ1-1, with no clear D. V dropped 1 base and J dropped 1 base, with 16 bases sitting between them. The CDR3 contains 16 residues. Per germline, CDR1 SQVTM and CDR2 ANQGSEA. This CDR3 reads CSVEGPFIWGNTEAFF. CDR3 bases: TGCAGCGTTGAAGGCCCGTTTATTTGGGGGAACACTGAAGCTTTCTTT.

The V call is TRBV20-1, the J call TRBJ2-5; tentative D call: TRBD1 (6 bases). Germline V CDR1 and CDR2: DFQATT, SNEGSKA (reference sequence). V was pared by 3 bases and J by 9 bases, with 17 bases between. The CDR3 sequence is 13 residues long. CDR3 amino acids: CSARVQEGGAQYF. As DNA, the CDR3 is TGCAGTGCTAGGGTACAGGAAGGGGGTGCCCAGTACTTC.

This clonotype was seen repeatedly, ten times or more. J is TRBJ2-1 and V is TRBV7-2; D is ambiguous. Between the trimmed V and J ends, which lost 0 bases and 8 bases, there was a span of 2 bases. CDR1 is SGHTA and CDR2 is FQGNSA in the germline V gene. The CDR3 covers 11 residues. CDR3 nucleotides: TGTGCCAGCAGCTTAGCTCATGAGCAGTTCTTC. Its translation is CASSLAHEQFF. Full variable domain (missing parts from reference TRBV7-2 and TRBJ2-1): GAGVSQSPSNKVTEKGKDVELRCDPISGHTALYWYRQSLGQGLEFLIYFQGNSAPDKSGLPSDRFSAERTGGSVSTLTIQRTQQEDSAVYLCASSLAHEQFFGPGTRLTVL.

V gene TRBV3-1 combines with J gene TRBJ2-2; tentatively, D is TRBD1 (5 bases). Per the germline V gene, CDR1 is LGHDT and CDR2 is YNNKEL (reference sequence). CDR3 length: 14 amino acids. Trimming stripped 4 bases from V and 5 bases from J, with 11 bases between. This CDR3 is CASSLKGWTGELFF. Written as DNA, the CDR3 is TGTGCCAGCAGCCTCAAGGGGTGGACCGGGGAGCTGTTTTTT.

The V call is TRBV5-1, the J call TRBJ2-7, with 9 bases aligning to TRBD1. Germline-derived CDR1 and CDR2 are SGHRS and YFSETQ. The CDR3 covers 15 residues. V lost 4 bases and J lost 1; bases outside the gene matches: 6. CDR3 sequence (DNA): TGCGCCAGCAGCCCCGGGACAGGGACATCCTACGAGCAGTACTTC. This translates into CASSPGTGTSYEQYF.

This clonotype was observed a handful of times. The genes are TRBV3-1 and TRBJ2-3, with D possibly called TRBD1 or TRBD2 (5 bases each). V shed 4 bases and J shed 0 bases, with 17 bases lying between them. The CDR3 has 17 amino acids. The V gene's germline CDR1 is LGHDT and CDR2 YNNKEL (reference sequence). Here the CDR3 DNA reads TGTGCCAGCAGCCTGGGACCTATCGCCTTAAGCACAGATACGCAGTATTTT. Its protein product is CASSLGPIALSTDTQYF.

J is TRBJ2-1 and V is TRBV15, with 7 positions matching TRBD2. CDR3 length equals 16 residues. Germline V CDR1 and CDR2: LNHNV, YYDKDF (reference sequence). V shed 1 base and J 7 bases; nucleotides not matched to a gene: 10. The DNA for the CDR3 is TGTGCCACCAGCAGAGTTGGGGCGGGAGCGTTTAATGAGCAGTTCTTC. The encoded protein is CATSRVGAGAFNEQFF.

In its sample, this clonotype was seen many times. The chain's CDR3 is CASGGQGRTEAFF. The DNA of the CDR3 is TGTGCCAGCGGCGGACAGGGGAGGACTGAAGCTTTCTTT. The V and J genes are TRBV25-1 and TRBJ1-1; TRBD1 matches 9 bases. V lost 8 bases to trimming and J lost 5 bases; unmatched junction nucleotides: 6. This CDR3 region has 13 residues. CDR1 MGHDK and CDR2 SYGVNS come from the germline V gene.

The CDR3 region is CASERTSPSYEQYF. CDR3 coding DNA: TGTGCCAGCGAAAGGACAAGCCCATCCTACGAGCAGTACTTC. V gene TRBV28 combines with J gene TRBJ2-7; D may be TRBD1 (5 bases). V was clipped by 8 bases and J by 1 base, with 15 bases between them. The CDR3 totals 14 residues. Germline assignment: CDR1 MDHEN and CDR2 SYDVKM.

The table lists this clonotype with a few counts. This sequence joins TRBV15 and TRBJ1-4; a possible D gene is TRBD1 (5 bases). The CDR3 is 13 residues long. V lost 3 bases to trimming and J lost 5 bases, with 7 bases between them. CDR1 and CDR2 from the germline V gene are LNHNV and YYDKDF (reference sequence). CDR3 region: CATSSRQNEKLFF. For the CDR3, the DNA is TGTGCCACCAGCAGCAGACAGAATGAAAAACTGTTTTTT.

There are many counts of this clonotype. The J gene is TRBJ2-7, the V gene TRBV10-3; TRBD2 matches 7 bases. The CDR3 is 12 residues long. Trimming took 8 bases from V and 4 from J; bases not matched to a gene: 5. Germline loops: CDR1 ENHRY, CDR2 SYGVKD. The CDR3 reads CAIGTGGYEQYV. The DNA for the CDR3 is TGTGCCATCGGGACGGGAGGTTACGAGCAGTACGTC.

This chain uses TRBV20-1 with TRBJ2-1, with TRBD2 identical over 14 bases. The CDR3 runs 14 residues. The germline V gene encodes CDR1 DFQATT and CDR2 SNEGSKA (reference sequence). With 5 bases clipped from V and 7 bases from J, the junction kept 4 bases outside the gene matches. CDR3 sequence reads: CSAHGTSGSNEQFF. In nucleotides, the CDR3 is TGCAGTGCTCACGGGACTAGCGGGAGTAATGAGCAGTTCTTC.

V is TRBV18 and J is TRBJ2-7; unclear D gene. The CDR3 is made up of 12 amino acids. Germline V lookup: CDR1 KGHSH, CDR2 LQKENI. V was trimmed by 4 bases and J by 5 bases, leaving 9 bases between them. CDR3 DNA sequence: TGTGCCAGCTCACAGGGTTTCCACGAGCAGTACTTC. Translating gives CASSQGFHEQYF.

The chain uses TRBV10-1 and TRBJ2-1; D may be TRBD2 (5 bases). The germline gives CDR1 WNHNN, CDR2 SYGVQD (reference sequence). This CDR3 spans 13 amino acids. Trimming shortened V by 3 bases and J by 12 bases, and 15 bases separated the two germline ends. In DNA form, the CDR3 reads TGCGCCAGCAGTGACCTCCCGAGTGGGAGGCAGTTCTTC. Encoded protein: CASSDLPSGRQFF.

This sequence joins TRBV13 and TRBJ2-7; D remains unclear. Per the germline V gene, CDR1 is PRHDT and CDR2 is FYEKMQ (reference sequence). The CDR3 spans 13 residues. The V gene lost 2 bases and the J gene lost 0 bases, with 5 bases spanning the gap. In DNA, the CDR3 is TGTGCCAGCAGCTTACTTCGCTCCTACGAGCAGTACTTC. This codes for CASSLLRSYEQYF.

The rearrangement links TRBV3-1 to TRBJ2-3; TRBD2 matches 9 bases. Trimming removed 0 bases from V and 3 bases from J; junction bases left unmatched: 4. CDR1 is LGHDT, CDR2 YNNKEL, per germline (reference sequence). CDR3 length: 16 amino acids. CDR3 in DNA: TGTGCCAGCAGCCAAGACTTAGCGGGGGATACAGATACGCAGTATTTT. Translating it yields CASSQDLAGDTDTQYF.